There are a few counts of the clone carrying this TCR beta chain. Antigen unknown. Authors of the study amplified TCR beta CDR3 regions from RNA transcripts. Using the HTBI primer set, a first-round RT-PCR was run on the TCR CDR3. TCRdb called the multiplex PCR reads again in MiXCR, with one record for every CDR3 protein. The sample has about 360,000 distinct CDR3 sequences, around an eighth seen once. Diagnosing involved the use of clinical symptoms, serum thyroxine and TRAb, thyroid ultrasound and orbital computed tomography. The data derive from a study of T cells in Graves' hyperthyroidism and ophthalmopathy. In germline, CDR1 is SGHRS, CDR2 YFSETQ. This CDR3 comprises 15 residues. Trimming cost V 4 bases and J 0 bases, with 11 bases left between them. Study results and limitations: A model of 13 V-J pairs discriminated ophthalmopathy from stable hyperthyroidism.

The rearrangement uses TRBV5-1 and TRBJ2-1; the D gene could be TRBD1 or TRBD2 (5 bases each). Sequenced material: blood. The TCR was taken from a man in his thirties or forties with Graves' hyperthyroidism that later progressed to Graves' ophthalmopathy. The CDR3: CASSRGPPSYNEQFF. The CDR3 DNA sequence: TGCGCCAGCAGCAGGGGACCCCCCTCCTACAATGAGCAGTTCTTC.